This T cell receptor beta chain was captured in a study of chemoradiotherapy in HPV16-positive cancers. CDR1 SGHTA and CDR2 FQGTGA come from the germline V gene. The ends were cut back, 4 bases at V and 2 bases at J, with 12 bases in the middle. The CDR3 loop spans 15 amino acids. The table came from immunoSEQ multiplex PCR; TCRdb's copy has only in-frame clones and leaves some out. The sample yields around 6,000 clones, 80% to 95% seen once. The receptor comes from a human donor with HPV-associated anogenital cancer. Material: blood, obtained from a patient who underwent chemoradiotherapy. The chain employs TRBV7-3 and TRBJ1-3, with D possibly TRBD1 on 5 matching bases. CDR3 bases: TGTGCCAGCAGCTCCGCGGCAGGGACTGGAAACACCATATATTTT. Amino acid sequence: CASSSAAGTGNTIYF.